Described below is a single T cell receptor beta chain sequence and its context. Its antigen remains unidentified. This specimen comes from a study of T cell responses to AZD1222 COVID-19 vaccine. The CDR3 has 14 amino acids. J was trimmed by 3 bases and V by 3 bases; bases with no gene match: 4. Germline CDR1 and CDR2: SGHNT and YYREEE (reference sequence). Sequenced by immunoSEQ multiplex PCR; TCRdb stores in-frame clones only, minus some. This table holds about 72,000 clones, 70% to 90% found once. Study-wide findings and caveats: Baseline serology detected seropositivity in only six or seven AZD1222 recipients.

The sample was peripheral blood, taken 28 days after the second AZD1222 dose. This sequence joins TRBV5-4 and TRBJ2-7, with 9 positions matching TRBD1. The receptor was derived from an adult who received the AZD1222 COVID-19 vaccine. CDR3 residues: CASSWGQGVYEQYF. The CDR3 region has the DNA TGTGCCAGCAGCTGGGGACAGGGAGTCTACGAGCAGTACTTC.